This T cell receptor beta chain was sequenced in a study of cytomegalovirus exposure and HLA in healthy donors. Study information: Around 78 million unique TCRs, all from HLA-typed donors, were included in an early release of the data. The study, taken as a whole, reports: The productive fraction for most TCR beta V segments was about 90% or about 30% in an earlier analysis. Most TCR sequences were seen very rarely across donors, but some public TCRs occurred in many.

Germline CDR1 is SGHRS and CDR2 is YFSETQ. The CDR3 sequence is 15 residues long. A word on this clone: The antigen is undetermined.

The PCR contained 60 Vbeta and 13 Jbeta primers. Method: immunoSEQ multiplex PCR; TCRdb's copy keeps in-frame clones and lacks some. The repertoire consists of roughly 190,000 clones, with approximately 88% occurring once and the leading ten covering 2% to 3%. The receptor's source is a woman between 50 and 59 years old in good health and CMV-seropositive. The specimen sequenced was PBMCs. The chain joins TRBV5-1 to TRBJ2-5; 7 nucleotides line up with TRBD2. Gene TRBJ2-7 matches the end of the DNA better, so the J call may be wrong. The CDR3 is CASSLVYGGNYEQYF. The CDR3 region has the DNA TGCGCCAGCAGCTTGGTTTACGGGGGGAATTACGAGCAGTACTTC.